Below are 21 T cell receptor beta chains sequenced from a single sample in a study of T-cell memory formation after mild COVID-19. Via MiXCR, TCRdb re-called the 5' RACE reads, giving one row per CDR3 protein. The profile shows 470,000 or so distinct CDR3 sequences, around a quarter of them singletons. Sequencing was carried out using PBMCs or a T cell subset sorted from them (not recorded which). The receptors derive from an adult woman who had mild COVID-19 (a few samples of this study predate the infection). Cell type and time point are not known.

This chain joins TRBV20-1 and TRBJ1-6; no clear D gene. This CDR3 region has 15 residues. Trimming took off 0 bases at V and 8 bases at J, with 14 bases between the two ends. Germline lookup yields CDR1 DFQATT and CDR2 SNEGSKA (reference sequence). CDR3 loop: CSARDFSAGYSPLHF. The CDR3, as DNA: TGCAGTGCTAGAGATTTTTCGGCAGGTTATTCACCCCTCCACTTT.

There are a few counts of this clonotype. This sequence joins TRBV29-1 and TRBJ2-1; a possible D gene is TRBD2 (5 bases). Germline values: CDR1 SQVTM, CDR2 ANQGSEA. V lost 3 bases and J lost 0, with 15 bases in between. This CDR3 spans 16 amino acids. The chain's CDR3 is CSVDQEALSSYNEQFF. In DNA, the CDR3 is TGCAGCGTTGATCAGGAGGCGTTGAGCTCCTACAATGAGCAGTTCTTC.

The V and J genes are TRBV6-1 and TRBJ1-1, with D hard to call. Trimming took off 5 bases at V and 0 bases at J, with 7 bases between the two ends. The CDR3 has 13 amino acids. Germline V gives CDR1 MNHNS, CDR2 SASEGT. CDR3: CASSNTVNTEAFF. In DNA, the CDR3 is TGTGCCAGCAGTAACACGGTGAACACTGAAGCTTTCTTT.

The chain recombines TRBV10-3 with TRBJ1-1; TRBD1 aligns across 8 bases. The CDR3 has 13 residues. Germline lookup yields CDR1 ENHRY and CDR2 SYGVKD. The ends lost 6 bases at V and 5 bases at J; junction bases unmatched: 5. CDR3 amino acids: CAISGQGETEAFF. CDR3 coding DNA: TGTGCCATCAGCGGACAGGGAGAGACTGAAGCTTTCTTT.

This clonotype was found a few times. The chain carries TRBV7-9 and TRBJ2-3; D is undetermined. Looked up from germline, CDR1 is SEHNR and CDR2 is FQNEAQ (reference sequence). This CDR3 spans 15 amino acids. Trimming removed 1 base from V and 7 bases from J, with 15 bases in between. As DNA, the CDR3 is TGTGCCAGCAGCTTAGTTTTGGGGTCAGCGAATACGCAGTATTTT. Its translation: CASSLVLGSANTQYF.

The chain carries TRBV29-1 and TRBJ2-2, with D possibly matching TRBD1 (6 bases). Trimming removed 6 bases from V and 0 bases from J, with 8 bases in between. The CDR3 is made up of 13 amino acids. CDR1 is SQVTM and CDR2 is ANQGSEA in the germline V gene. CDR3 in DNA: TGCAGCGTACAGGGTTCGAACACCGGGGAGCTGTTTTTT. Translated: CSVQGSNTGELFF.

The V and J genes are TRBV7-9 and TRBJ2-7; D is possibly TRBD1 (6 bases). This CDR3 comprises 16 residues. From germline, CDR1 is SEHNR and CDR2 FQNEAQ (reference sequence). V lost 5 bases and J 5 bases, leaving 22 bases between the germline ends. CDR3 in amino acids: CASSARPGESIHEQYF. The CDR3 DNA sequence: TGTGCCAGCAGCGCCCGCCCAGGGGAAAGTATCCACGAGCAGTACTTC.

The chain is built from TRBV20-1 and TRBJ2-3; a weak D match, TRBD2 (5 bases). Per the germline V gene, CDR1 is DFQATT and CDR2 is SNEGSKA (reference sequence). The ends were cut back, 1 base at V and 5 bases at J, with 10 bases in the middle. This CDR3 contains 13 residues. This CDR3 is CSARVPGIDTQYF. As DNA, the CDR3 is TGCAGTGCTAGAGTCCCGGGAATAGATACGCAGTATTTT.

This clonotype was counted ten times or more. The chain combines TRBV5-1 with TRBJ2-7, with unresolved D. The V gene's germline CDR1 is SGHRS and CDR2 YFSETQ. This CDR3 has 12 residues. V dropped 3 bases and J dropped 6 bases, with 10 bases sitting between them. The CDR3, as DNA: TGCGCCAGCAGCTCTTCCTGGGGCGAGCAGTACTTC. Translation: CASSSSWGEQYF.

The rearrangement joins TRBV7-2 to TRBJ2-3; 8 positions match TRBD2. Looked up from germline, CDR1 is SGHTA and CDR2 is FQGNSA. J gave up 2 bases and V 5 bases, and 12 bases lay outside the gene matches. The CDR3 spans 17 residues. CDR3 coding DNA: TGTGCCAGCAGCCTCCCAAGGGGCGGGGGGCCCACAGATACGCAGTATTTT. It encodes CASSLPRGGGPTDTQYF.

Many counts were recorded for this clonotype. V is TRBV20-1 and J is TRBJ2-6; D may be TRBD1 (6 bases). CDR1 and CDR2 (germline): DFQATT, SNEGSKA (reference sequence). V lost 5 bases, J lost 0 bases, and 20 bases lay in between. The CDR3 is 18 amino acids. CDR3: CSAQSRRGQLSGANVLTF. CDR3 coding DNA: TGCAGTGCTCAGAGCCGTAGAGGACAGCTCTCTGGGGCCAACGTCCTGACTTTC.

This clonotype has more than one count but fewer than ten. CDR3 in amino acids: CASSQRDYPSYTDTQYF. The CDR3 coding sequence is TGTGCCAGCAGCCAAAGGGACTACCCCTCCTACACAGATACGCAGTATTTT. The J gene is TRBJ2-3, the V gene TRBV7-2; 7 bases are a match to TRBD2. Germline V gives CDR1 SGHTA, CDR2 FQGNSA. The CDR3 is made up of 17 amino acids. The V gene end was trimmed by 5 bases and the J gene end by 2 bases; junction bases not matched to a gene: 13.

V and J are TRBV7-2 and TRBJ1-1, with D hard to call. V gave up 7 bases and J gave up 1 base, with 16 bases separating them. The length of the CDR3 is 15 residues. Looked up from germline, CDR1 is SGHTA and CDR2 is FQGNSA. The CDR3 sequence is CASIPYSTANTEAFF. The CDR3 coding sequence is TGTGCCAGCATCCCTTACTCGACCGCGAACACTGAAGCTTTCTTT.

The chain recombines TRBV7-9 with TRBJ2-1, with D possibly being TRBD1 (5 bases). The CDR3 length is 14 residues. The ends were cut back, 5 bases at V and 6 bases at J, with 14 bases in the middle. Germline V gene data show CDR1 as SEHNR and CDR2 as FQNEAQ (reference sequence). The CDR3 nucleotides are TGTGCCAGCAGCCCCAGGGAAGTAGTCAATGAGCAGTTCTTC. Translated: CASSPREVVNEQFF.

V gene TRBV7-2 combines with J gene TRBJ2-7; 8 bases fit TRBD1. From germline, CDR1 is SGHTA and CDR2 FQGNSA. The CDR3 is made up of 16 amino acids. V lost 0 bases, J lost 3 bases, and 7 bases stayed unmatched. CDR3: CASSLAGQGAGYEQYF. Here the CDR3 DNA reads TGTGCCAGCAGCTTAGCTGGGCAGGGGGCTGGCTACGAGCAGTACTTC.

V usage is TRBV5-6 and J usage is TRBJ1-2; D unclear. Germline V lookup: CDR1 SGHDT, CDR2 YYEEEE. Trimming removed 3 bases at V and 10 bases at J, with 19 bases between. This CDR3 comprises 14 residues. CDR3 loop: CASSSQRGMGVYTF. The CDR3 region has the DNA TGTGCCAGCAGCTCACAGAGAGGTATGGGAGTCTACACCTTC.

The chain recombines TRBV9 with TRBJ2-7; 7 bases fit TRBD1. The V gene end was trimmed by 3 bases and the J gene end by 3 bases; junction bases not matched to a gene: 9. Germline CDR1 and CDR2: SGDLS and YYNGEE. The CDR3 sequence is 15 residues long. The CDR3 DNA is TGTGCCAGCAGCGGGGCGACAGGGTTTAGCTACGAGCAGTACTTC. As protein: CASSGATGFSYEQYF.

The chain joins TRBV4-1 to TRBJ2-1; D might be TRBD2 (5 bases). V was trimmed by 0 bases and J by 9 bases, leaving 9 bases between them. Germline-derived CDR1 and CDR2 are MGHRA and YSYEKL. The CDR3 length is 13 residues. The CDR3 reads CASSQETGGEQFF. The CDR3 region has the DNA TGCGCCAGCAGCCAAGAAACTGGAGGTGAGCAGTTCTTC.

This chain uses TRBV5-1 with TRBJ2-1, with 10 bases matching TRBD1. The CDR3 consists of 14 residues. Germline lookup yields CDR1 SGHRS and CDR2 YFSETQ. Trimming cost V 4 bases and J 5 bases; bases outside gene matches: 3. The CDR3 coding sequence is TGCGCCAGCAGCGGGGGGACAGGGGACAATGAGCAGTTCTTC. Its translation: CASSGGTGDNEQFF.

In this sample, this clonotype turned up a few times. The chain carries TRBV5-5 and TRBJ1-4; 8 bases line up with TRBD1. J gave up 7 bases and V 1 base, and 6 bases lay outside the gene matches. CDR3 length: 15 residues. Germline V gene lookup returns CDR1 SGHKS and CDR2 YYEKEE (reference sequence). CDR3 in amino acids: CASSLHDRGGEKLFF. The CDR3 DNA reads TGTGCCAGCAGCTTGCACGACAGGGGTGGTGAAAAACTGTTTTTT.

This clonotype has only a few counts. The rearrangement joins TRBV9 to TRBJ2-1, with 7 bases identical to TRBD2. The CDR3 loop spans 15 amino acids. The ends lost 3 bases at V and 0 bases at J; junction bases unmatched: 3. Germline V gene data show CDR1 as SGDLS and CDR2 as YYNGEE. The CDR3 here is CASSDGLDSYNEQFF. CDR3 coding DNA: TGTGCCAGCAGCGATGGACTAGACTCCTACAATGAGCAGTTCTTC.